Described below is a single T cell receptor beta chain sequence and its context. Gene names denote mouse genes. The CDR3 goes on 1 residue after the read ends, and that part is filled in from the germline J gene. This CDR3 is 13 amino acids long. The germline V gene encodes CDR1 SNHLY and CDR2 FYNGKV (reference sequence). The V and J ends lost 6 bases and 0 bases, in that order; junction bases with no gene match: 1. This sample was taken from a study of tissue T cells after allogeneic stem cell transplantation. The data were produced by immunoSEQ multiplex PCR, yet TCRdb's version contains in-frame clones alone and is incomplete. The sample holds 40,000 to 50,000 clones, approximately 70% seen once.

The sequence derives from a pool of C57BL/6 mice in good health. The genes are TRBV3 and TRBJ1-1; 7 bases match TRBD1. Sequencing was done on a sample of sorted cells pooled from one or two spleens. The CDR3 protein is CASSGTENTEVFF. Incomplete CDR3 DNA: TGTGCCAGCAGTGGGACAGAGAACACAGAAGTCTTC.